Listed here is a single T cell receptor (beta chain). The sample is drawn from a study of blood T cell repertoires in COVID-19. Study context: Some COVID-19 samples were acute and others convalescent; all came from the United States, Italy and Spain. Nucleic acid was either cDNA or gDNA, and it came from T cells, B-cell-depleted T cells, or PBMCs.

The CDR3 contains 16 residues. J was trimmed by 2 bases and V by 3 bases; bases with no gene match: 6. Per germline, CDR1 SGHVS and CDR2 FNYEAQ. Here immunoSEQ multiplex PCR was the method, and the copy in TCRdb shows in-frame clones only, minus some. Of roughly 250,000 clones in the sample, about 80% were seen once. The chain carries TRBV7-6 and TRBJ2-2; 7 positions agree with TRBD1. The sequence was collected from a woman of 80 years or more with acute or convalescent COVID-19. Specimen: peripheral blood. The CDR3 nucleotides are TGTGCCAGCAGCTTGGAAGGGGGCGTAAACACCGGGGAGCTGTTTTTT. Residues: CASSLEGGVNTGELFF.